A single sample gave rise to the 19 T cell receptor beta chains below, sequenced in a study of shared clonotypes between healthy human individuals. Libraries were prepared by immunoSEQ multiplex PCR; TCRdb keeps only in-frame clonotypes and omits some of them. The table has roughly 1 million clones, approximately 76% seen once. The sample consisted of memory CD4+ T cells sorted from blood. The subset: CD45RA-negative fraction. The source is a man aged 18-30 years in good health.

As to this clone: Germline and junction disagree at one end, which may indicate a read error. V is TRBV5-1 and J is TRBJ2-7, with 11 bases aligning to TRBD2. The CDR3 covers 16 residues. Looked up from germline, CDR1 is SGHRS and CDR2 is YFSETQ. The CDR3, as DNA: TGCGCCAGCAGATTGGACCTAGCGGGGGGCACCTACGAGCAGTACTTC. Residues: CASRLDLAGGTYEQYF. The full variable domain, with the rest looked up from reference TRBV5-1 and TRBJ2-7, is KAGVTQTPRYLIKTRGQQVTLSCSPISGHRSVSWYQQTPGQGLQFLFEYFSETQRNKGNFPGRFSGRQFSNSRSEMNVSTLELGDSALYLCASRLDLAGGTYEQYFGPGTRLTVT.

Points on this clone: This sequence may be a read error, since a much larger clone differs from it by one base. The sample contains more than one DNA sequence encoding this CDR3. This chain links TRBV11-2 with TRBJ2-7; 7 nucleotides align to TRBD1. The germline V gene encodes CDR1 SGHAT and CDR2 FQNNGV. The CDR3 has 13 residues. Trimming took 5 bases from V and 2 from J; bases not matched to a gene: 3. CDR3 amino acids: CASSPGQPYEQYF. The CDR3 DNA reads as TGTGCCAGCAGCCCGGGACAGCCCTACGAGCAGTACTTC.

The rearrangement links TRBV2 to TRBJ2-3, with 8 bases fitting TRBD2. The CDR3 runs 12 residues. V shed 11 bases and J 5 bases; nucleotides not matched to a gene: 6. Germline CDR1 is SNHLY and CDR2 is FYNNEI. The CDR3 DNA sequence: TGTGCCCTACCGGGGGGGCTAGATACGCAGTATTTT. Protein product: CALPGGLDTQYF.

This sequence joins TRBV4-1 and TRBJ1-6, with D perhaps matching TRBD1 (5 bases). Germline V gene data show CDR1 as MGHRA and CDR2 as YSYEKL. The CDR3 extends over 18 amino acids. The V gene lost 1 base and the J gene lost 2 bases, with 15 bases spanning the gap. Here the CDR3 DNA reads TGCGCCAGCAGCCAAGTCCAGGGACGGGCAGCCTATAATTCACCCCTCCACTTT. This sequence encodes CASSQVQGRAAYNSPLHF.

This clone was recorded a few times. The rearrangement links TRBV12-5 to TRBJ2-3; the D is unclear. The germline V gene encodes CDR1 LGHNT and CDR2 FRNRAP. This CDR3 has 11 residues. The V end lost 6 bases, the J end lost 6 bases, and 7 bases lay between the germline ends. As DNA, the CDR3 is TGTGCTAGTGGGAATTCCGATACGCAGTATTTT. Encoded protein: CASGNSDTQYF.

V gene TRBV2 combines with J gene TRBJ2-5; 11 positions agree with TRBD2. Per germline, CDR1 SNHLY and CDR2 FYNNEI. The CDR3 has 14 amino acids. J gave up 3 bases and V 4 bases, and 1 base lay outside the gene matches. Here the CDR3 reads CASSVGLAEETQYF. In DNA form, the CDR3 reads TGTGCCAGCAGTGTGGGACTAGCGGAAGAGACCCAGTACTTC.

Comment on this clone: A much larger clonotype is one base distant, so this may be a read error. V and J are TRBV11-2 and TRBJ2-7, with 8 bases aligning to TRBD1. The trim removed 5 bases at V and 1 base at J, leaving 1 base unmatched. Germline V lookup: CDR1 SGHAT, CDR2 FQNNGV. CDR3 length: 13 residues. CDR3 sequence: CASSRDRSYEQYF. CDR3 nucleotide sequence: TGTGCCAGCAGCCGGGACAGGTCCTACGAGCAGTACTTC.

This clone was seen only a few times. Distinct nucleotide sequences in the sample also encode this CDR3. The chain carries TRBV2 and TRBJ2-5, with TRBD1 identical over 10 bases. V lost 6 bases, J lost 5 bases, and 9 bases stayed unmatched. From germline, CDR1 is SNHLY and CDR2 FYNNEI. The CDR3 has 15 amino acids. CDR3 in amino acids: CASRLGQGTQETQYF. The CDR3 nucleotides are TGTGCCAGCAGACTGGGACAGGGGACTCAGGAGACCCAGTACTTC.

The chain employs TRBV30 and TRBJ2-7; D not resolved. The CDR3 extends over 15 amino acids. Germline lookup yields CDR1 GTSNPN and CDR2 SVGIG (reference sequence). The ends were cut back, 2 bases at V and 6 bases at J, with 20 bases in the middle. This CDR3 reads CAWSRGRARISEQYF. The CDR3 DNA sequence: TGTGCCTGGAGTCGCGGACGGGCTCGGATTAGCGAGCAGTACTTC.

The V call is TRBV7-2, the J call TRBJ1-1, with 8 bases fitting TRBD1. V gave up 5 bases and J gave up 4 bases; unmatched junction bases: 9. The CDR3 consists of 15 residues. CDR1 is SGHTA and CDR2 is FQGNSA in the germline V gene. The CDR3 region has the DNA TGTGCCAGCAGCCTTACGGACAGGGCGAGCACTGAAGCTTTCTTT. It is translated as CASSLTDRASTEAFF.

This rearrangement joins TRBV5-1 to TRBJ2-1; 7 nucleotides match TRBD2. The CDR3 has 16 residues. Germline V lookup: CDR1 SGHRS, CDR2 YFSETQ. With V trimmed by 5 bases and J by 0 bases, 8 bases remained unmatched. The CDR3 sequence: CASRESGVSSYNEQFF. The CDR3 DNA reads as TGCGCCAGCAGAGAGAGCGGGGTAAGCTCCTACAATGAGCAGTTCTTC.

A word on this clone: The sample contains more than one DNA sequence encoding this CDR3. The V call is TRBV19, the J call TRBJ2-7, with 8 bases that match TRBD2. The germline gives CDR1 LNHDA, CDR2 SQIVND (reference sequence). The CDR3 is 15 residues long. J lost 1 base, V lost 5 bases, and 7 bases had no gene match. The CDR3 region is CASSREGQGSYEQYF. CDR3 in DNA: TGTGCCAGTAGTCGGGAGGGGCAGGGGTCCTACGAGCAGTACTTC.

The V call is TRBV5-1, the J call TRBJ2-3; D is uncertain. Trimming removed 0 bases from V and 2 bases from J, with 10 bases in between. Germline V gene lookup returns CDR1 SGHRS and CDR2 YFSETQ. The CDR3 totals 15 residues. The CDR3 region is CASSLVPGITDTQYF. CDR3 sequence (DNA): TGCGCCAGCAGCTTGGTCCCTGGGATCACAGATACGCAGTATTTT.

This chain links TRBV5-1 with TRBJ2-3, with no clear D. CDR1 is SGHRS, CDR2 YFSETQ, per germline. The CDR3 contains 17 residues. V was clipped by 4 bases and J by 3 bases, with 21 bases between them. The CDR3 DNA sequence: TGCGCCAGCAGCAACAACTACCAGACTGTCGTTACAGATACGCAGTATTTT. This encodes CASSNNYQTVVTDTQYF.

Regarding this clone: Other DNA sequences in the sample encode the same CDR3. V is TRBV7-2 and J is TRBJ2-3; D tentatively fits TRBD1 or TRBD2 (7 bases each). The CDR3 consists of 15 residues. The germline V and J ends were trimmed by 6 bases and 2 bases, with 15 bases remaining between them. CDR1 and CDR2 from the germline V gene are SGHTA and FQGNSA. This CDR3 reads CASSPGGVSTDTQYF. The CDR3 DNA reads TGTGCCAGCAGTCCAGGGGGGGTTTCCACAGATACGCAGTATTTT. Together with reference TRBV7-2 and TRBJ2-3, the CDR3 gives the full variable domain: GAGVSQSPSNKVTEKGKDVELRCDPISGHTALYWYRQSLGQGLEFLIYFQGNSAPDKSGLPSDRFSAERTGGSVSTLTIQRTQQEDSAVYLCASSPGGVSTDTQYFGPGTRLTVL.

The chain combines TRBV6-5 with TRBJ1-2, with D possibly being TRBD1 (5 bases). Germline lookup yields CDR1 MNHEY and CDR2 SVGAGI. V lost 2 bases to trimming and J lost 5 bases, with 12 bases between them. CDR3 length equals 14 residues. The CDR3, as DNA: TGTGCCAGCAGTTACCGGCAGGGCTTGTATGGCTACACCTTC. Translating gives CASSYRQGLYGYTF.

As concerns this clone: Other DNA sequences in the sample encode the same CDR3. The rearrangement joins TRBV27 to TRBJ1-2; D unclear. CDR1 and CDR2 (germline): MNHEY, SMNVEV (reference sequence). The CDR3 runs 14 residues. V shed 2 bases and J shed 0 bases, with 7 bases lying between them. The CDR3 region is CASSLGRTNYGYTF. The CDR3 nucleotides are TGTGCCAGCAGTTTAGGGCGGACTAACTATGGCTACACCTTC.

This chain links TRBV6-6 with TRBJ2-7, with 10 bases fitting TRBD2. CDR3 length equals 15 residues. Losses at the gene ends were 4 bases for V and 0 bases for J; bases not matched to a gene: 3. CDR1 is MNHNY, CDR2 SVGAGI, per germline (reference sequence). The CDR3 coding sequence is TGTGCCAGCAGTTGGACTAGCGGAAACTCCTACGAGCAGTACTTC. It specifies CASSWTSGNSYEQYF.

The chain has TRBV28 and TRBJ2-7; weak D call: TRBD1 (6 bases). The V gene lost 6 bases and the J gene lost 5 bases, with 20 bases spanning the gap. Germline-derived CDR1 and CDR2 are MDHEN and SYDVKM. The CDR3 totals 15 residues. CDR3 sequence (DNA): TGTGCCAGCAGCTGGGTTTCAGGGGCGGCAAACGAGCAGTACTTC. As protein: CASSWVSGAANEQYF.